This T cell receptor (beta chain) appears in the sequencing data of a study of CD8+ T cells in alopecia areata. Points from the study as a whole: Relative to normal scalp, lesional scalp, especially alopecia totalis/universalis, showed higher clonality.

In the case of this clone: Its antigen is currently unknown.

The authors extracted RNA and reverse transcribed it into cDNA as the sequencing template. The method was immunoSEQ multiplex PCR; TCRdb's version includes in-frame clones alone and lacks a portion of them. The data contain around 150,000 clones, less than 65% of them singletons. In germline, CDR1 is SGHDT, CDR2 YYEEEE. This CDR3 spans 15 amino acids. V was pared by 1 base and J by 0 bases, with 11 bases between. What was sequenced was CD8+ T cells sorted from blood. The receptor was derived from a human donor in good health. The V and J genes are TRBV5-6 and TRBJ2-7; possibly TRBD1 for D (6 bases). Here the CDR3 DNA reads TGTGCCAGCAGCTTGCCGCAGGGGAGCTCCTACGAGCAGTACTTC. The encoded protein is CASSLPQGSSYEQYF.